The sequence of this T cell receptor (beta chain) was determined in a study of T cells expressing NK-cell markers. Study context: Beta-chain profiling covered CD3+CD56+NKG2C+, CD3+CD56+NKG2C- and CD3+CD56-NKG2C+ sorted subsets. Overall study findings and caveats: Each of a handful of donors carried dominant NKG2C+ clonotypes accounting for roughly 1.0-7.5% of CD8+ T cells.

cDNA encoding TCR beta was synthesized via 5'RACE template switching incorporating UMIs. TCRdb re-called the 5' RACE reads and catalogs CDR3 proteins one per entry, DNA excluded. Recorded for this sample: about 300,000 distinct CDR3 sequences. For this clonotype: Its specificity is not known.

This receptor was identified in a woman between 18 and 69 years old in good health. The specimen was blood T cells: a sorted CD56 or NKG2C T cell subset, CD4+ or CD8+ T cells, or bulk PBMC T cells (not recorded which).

This chain's CDR3 is CASSLSAGQTYEQYF. The chain links TRBV27 to TRBJ2-7; checking the TCRdb D call of TRBD1 is not possible without DNA. CDR1 and CDR2 from the germline V gene are MNHEY and SMNVEV (reference sequence). The CDR3 is 15 residues long.